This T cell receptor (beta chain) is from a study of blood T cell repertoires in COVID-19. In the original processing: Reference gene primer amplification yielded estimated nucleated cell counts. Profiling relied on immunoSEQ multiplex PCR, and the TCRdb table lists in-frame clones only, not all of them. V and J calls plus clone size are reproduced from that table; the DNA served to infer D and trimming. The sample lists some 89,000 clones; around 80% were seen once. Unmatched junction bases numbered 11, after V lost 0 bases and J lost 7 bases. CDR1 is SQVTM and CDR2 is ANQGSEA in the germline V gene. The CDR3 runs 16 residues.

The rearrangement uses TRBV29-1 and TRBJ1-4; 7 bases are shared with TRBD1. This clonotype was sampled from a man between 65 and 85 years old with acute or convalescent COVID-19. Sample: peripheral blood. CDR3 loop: CSVEDLLSRGTEKLFF. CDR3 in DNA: TGCAGCGTTGAAGATCTGTTGAGCAGGGGGACTGAAAAACTGTTTTTT.